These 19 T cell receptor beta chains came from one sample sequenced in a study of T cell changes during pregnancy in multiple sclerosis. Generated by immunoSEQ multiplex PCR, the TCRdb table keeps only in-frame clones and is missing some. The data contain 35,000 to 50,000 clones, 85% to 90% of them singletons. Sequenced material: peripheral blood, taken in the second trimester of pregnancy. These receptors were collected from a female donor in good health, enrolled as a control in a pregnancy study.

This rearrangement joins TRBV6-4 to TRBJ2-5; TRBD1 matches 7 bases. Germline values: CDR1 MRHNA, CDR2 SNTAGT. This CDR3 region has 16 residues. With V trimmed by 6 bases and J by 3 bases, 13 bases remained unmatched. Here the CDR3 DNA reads TGTGCCAGCAGATCATTACAGGGGCAGGCGGAAGAGACCCAGTACTTC. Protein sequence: CASRSLQGQAEETQYF.

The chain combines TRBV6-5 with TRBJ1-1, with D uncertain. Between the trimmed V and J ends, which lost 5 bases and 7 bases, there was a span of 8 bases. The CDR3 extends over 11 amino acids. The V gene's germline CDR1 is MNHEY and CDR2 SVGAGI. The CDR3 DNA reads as TGTGCCAGCAGTGTGGCAGGTGAAGCTTTCTTT. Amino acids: CASSVAGEAFF.

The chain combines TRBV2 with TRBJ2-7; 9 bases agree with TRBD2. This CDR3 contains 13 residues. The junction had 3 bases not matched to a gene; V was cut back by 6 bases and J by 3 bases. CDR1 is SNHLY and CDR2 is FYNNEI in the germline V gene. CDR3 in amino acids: CASRSSGSYEQYF. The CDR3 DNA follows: TGTGCCAGCAGGAGTAGCGGGAGCTACGAGCAGTACTTC.

The CDR3 DNA sequence: TGTGCCAGCAGCCTCAGAGACATAGGAGAGACCCAGTACTTC. Amino acids: CASSLRDIGETQYF. The chain recombines TRBV14 with TRBJ2-5; unclear D gene. This CDR3 comprises 14 residues. V lost 4 bases, J lost 4 bases, and 13 bases lay in between. Germline lookup yields CDR1 SGHDN and CDR2 FVKESK.

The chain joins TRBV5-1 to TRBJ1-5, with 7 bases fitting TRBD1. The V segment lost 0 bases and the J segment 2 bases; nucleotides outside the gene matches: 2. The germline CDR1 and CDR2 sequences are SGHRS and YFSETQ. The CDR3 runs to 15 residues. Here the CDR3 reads CASSLGTGGNQPQHF. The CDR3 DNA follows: TGCGCCAGCAGCTTGGGAACAGGGGGCAATCAGCCCCAGCATTTT.

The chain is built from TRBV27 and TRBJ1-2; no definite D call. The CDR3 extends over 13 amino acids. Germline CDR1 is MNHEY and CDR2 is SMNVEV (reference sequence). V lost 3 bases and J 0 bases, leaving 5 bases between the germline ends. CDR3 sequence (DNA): TGTGCCAGCAGTTTCCAGTCTAACTATGGCTACACCTTC. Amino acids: CASSFQSNYGYTF.

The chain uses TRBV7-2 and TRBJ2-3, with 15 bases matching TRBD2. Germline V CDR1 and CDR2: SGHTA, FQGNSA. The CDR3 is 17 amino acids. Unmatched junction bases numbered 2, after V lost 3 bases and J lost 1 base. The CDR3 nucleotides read TGTGCCAGCAGCTTCAGGACTAGCGGGAGGGGCACAGATACGCAGTATTTT. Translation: CASSFRTSGRGTDTQYF.

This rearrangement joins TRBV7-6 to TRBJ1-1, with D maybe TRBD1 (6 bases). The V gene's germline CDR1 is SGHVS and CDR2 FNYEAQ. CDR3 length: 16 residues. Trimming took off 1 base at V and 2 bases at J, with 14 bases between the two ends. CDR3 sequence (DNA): TGTGCCAGCAGCTTAGAAGGGGGTAGCAGAAACACTGAAGCTTTCTTT. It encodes CASSLEGGSRNTEAFF.

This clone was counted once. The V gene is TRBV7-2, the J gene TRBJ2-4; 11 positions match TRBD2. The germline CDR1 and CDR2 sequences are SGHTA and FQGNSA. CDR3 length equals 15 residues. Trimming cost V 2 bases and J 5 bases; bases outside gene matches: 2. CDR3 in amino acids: CASSLTSGGQNIQYF. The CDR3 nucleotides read TGTGCCAGCAGCTTAACTAGCGGGGGCCAAAACATTCAGTACTTC.

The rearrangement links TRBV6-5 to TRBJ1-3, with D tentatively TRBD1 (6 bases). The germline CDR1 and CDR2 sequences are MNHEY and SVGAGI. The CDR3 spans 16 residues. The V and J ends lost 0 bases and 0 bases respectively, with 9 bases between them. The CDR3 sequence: CASSYSRGISGNTIYF. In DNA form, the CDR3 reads TGTGCCAGCAGTTACTCGAGGGGGATCTCTGGAAACACCATATATTTT.

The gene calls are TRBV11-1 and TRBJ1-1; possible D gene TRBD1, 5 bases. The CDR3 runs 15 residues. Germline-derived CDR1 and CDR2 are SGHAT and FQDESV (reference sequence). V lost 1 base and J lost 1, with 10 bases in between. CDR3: CASSLGQGSNTEAFF. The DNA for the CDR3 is TGTGCCAGCAGCTTAGGTCAGGGATCGAACACTGAAGCTTTCTTT.

CDR3 loop: CASEGEGNQPQHF. Written as DNA, the CDR3 is TGTGCCAGCGAGGGGGAGGGGAATCAGCCCCAGCATTTT. J is TRBJ1-5 and V is TRBV25-1; weak D call: TRBD1 (6 bases). Trimming cost V 8 bases and J 4 bases, with 12 bases left between them. Germline V gene sequence: CDR1 MGHDK, CDR2 SYGVNS. The length of the CDR3 is 13 residues.

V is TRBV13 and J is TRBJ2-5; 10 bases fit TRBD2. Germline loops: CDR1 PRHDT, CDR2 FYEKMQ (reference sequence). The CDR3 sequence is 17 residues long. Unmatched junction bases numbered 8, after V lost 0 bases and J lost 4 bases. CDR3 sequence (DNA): TGTGCCAGCAGCTTAGGCGGGTTAGCGGGAGGTGGAGAGACCCAGTACTTC. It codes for CASSLGGLAGGGETQYF.

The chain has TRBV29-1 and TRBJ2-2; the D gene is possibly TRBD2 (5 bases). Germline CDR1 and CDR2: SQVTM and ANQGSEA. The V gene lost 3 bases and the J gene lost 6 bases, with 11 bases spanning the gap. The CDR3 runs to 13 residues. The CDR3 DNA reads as TGCAGCGTTGAGAGATCCGGGGCCGGGGAGCTGTTTTTT. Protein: CSVERSGAGELFF.

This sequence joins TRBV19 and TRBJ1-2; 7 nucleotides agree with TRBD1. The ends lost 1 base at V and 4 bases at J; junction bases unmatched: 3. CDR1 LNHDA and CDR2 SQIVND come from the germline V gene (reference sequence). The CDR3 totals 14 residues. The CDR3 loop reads CASSIGWDSYGYTF. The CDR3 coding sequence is TGTGCCAGTAGTATAGGATGGGACAGCTATGGCTACACCTTC. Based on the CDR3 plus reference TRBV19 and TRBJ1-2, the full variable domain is DGGITQSPKYLFRKEGQNVTLSCEQNLNHDAMYWYRQDPGQGLRLIYYSQIVNDFQKGDIAEGYSVSREKKESFPLTVTSAQKNPTAFYLCASSIGWDSYGYTFGSGTRLTVV.

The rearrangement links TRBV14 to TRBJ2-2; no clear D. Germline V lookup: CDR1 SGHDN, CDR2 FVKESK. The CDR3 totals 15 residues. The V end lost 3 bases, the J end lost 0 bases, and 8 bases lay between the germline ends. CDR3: CASSHWAANTGELFF. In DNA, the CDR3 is TGTGCCAGCAGCCACTGGGCAGCGAACACCGGGGAGCTGTTTTTT.

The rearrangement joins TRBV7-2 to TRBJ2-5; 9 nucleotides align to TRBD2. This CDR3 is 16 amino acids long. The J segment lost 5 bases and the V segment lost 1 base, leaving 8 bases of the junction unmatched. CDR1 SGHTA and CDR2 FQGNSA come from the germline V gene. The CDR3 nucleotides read TGTGCCAGCAGCTTAGTTATAGCGGGGGCCGGGGAGACCCAGTACTTC. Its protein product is CASSLVIAGAGETQYF. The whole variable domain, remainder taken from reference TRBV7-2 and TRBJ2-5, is GAGVSQSPSNKVTEKGKDVELRCDPISGHTALYWYRQSLGQGLEFLIYFQGNSAPDKSGLPSDRFSAERTGGSVSTLTIQRTQQEDSAVYLCASSLVIAGAGETQYFGPGTRLLVL.

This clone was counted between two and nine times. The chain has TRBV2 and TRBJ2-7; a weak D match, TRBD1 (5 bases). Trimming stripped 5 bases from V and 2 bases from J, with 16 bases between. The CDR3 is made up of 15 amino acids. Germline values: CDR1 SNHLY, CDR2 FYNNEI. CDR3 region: CASSPIQGTAYEQYF. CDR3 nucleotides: TGTGCCAGCAGTCCAATCCAGGGAACGGCCTACGAGCAGTACTTC.

The CDR3 here is CASSEWAGKETQYF. The CDR3 DNA reads TGTGCCAGCAGTGAATGGGCGGGGAAAGAGACCCAGTACTTC. The chain employs TRBV2 and TRBJ2-5; TRBD2 is a possible D gene (6 bases). The CDR3 is 14 residues long. The germline V gene has CDR1 SNHLY and CDR2 FYNNEI. Trimming cost V 2 bases and J 3 bases, with 10 bases left between them. Based on the CDR3 plus reference TRBV2 and TRBJ2-5, the full variable domain is EPEVTQTPSHQVTQMGQEVILRCVPISNHLYFYWYRQILGQKVEFLVSFYNNEISEKSEIFDDQFSVERPDGSNFTLKIRSTKLEDSAMYFCASSEWAGKETQYFGPGTRLLVL.